Below, 29 T cell receptor beta chains from the same sample are listed, as sequenced in a study of T cells in localized non-small cell lung cancer. TCRdb's table, derived via immunoSEQ multiplex PCR, lists solely in-frame clones and lacks some. The repertoire consists of some 51,000 clones, with just over 85% occurring once and the leading ten covering roughly 5.5%. Source: peripheral blood, taken before any cancer treatment. Receptor source: a woman aged 35 to 70 with stage I lung adenocarcinoma.

This rearrangement joins TRBV19 to TRBJ1-2; 7 nucleotides line up with TRBD1. The V gene's germline CDR1 is LNHDA and CDR2 SQIVND (reference sequence). The junction had 5 bases not matched to a gene; V was cut back by 2 bases and J by 2 bases. This CDR3 spans 15 amino acids. CDR3 in amino acids: CASSIPTGLNYGYTF. For the CDR3, the DNA is TGTGCCAGTAGTATACCGACAGGGCTGAACTATGGCTACACCTTC.

This rearrangement joins TRBV7-2 to TRBJ2-7, with 10 positions matching TRBD1. The CDR3 covers 15 residues. Germline V gives CDR1 SGHTA, CDR2 FQGNSA. The junction had 8 bases not matched to a gene; V was cut back by 5 bases and J by 4 bases. The CDR3 nucleotides are TGTGCCAGCAGCCGCGCGACAGGGGGCTTATACGAGCAGTACTTC. Translating it yields CASSRATGGLYEQYF.

The J gene is TRBJ1-5, the V gene TRBV7-2, with D unresolved. The CDR3 is 16 residues long. Trimming shortened V by 5 bases and J by 0 bases, and 14 bases separated the two germline ends. The germline V gene has CDR1 SGHTA and CDR2 FQGNSA. The CDR3 reads CASSTEGLNSNQPQHF. The CDR3 DNA sequence: TGTGCCAGCAGCACCGAGGGCCTAAATAGCAATCAGCCCCAGCATTTT.

This chain joins TRBV30 and TRBJ1-1; D is perhaps TRBD1 (5 bases). Germline V gene data show CDR1 as GTSNPN and CDR2 as SVGIG (reference sequence). The CDR3 has 13 residues. Trimming left V 8 bases short and J 1 base short, with 14 bases between. The CDR3 reads CARSAGPNTEAFF. CDR3 bases: TGTGCCCGATCTGCGGGGCCGAACACTGAAGCTTTCTTT.

This clone was counted a single time. The rearrangement uses TRBV7-6 and TRBJ2-3; D is uncertain. The CDR3 length is 15 residues. The V and J ends lost 0 bases and 0 bases respectively, with 7 bases between them. Germline loops: CDR1 SGHVS, CDR2 FNYEAQ. CDR3 nucleotide sequence: TGTGCCAGCAGCTTAGCGGACGGAAGCACAGATACGCAGTATTTT. Translated, it gives CASSLADGSTDTQYF.

The chain is built from TRBV4-1 and TRBJ2-5, with a possible D match to TRBD2 (7 bases). This CDR3 contains 13 residues. Trimming stripped 1 base from V and 13 bases from J, with 16 bases between. Germline-derived CDR1 and CDR2 are MGHRA and YSYEKL. The CDR3 loop is CASSQVQGGDMYF. CDR3 nucleotides: TGCGCCAGCAGCCAAGTTCAAGGGGGGGACATGTACTTC.

This sequence joins TRBV7-8 and TRBJ2-1; 7 bases line up with TRBD1. J was trimmed by 8 bases and V by 3 bases; bases with no gene match: 1. The length of the CDR3 is 12 residues. The germline V gene has CDR1 SGHVS and CDR2 FQNEAQ. The CDR3 DNA follows: TGTGCCAGCAGCTTTGACAGGGATGAGCAGTTCTTC. Protein: CASSFDRDEQFF.

This clone occurred a few times. The V and J genes are TRBV6-1 and TRBJ2-7, with TRBD1 matching 9 bases. The CDR3 is 16 amino acids. The junction had 10 bases not matched to a gene; V was cut back by 4 bases and J by 3 bases. CDR1 and CDR2 from the germline V gene are MNHNS and SASEGT. CDR3 nucleotide sequence: TGTGCCAGCAGTGGGGGGGTCGGGACAGGGAGCTACGAGCAGTACTTC. Translation gives CASSGGVGTGSYEQYF.

V gene TRBV7-2 combines with J gene TRBJ2-7, with 8 bases lining up with TRBD1. Germline assignment: CDR1 SGHTA and CDR2 FQGNSA. The CDR3 totals 13 residues. Germline trimming cut 11 bases from V and 1 base from J; bases unmatched to any gene: 7. The chain's CDR3 is CAGGWTGSYEQYF. Written as DNA, the CDR3 is TGTGCCGGGGGATGGACAGGGTCCTACGAGCAGTACTTC.

The V call is TRBV30, the J call TRBJ1-6, with D perhaps TRBD1 (5 bases). The CDR3 length is 13 residues. Looked up from germline, CDR1 is GTSNPN and CDR2 is SVGIG (reference sequence). V was cut by 3 bases and J by 7 bases, with 10 bases left in between. The CDR3 bases are TGTGCCTGGAGCGGGGGTAAAAATTCACCCCTCCACTTT. Translated, it gives CAWSGGKNSPLHF.

The chain uses TRBV7-9 and TRBJ2-5; 9 bases match TRBD1. CDR1 is SEHNR and CDR2 is FQNEAQ in the germline V gene (reference sequence). The CDR3 sequence is 15 residues long. The ends lost 5 bases at V and 0 bases at J; junction bases unmatched: 4. CDR3 in DNA: TGTGCCAGCAGCAGCCGGGACAGGGACCAAGAGACCCAGTACTTC. Translating it yields CASSSRDRDQETQYF.

This clone was found once. V is TRBV7-9 and J is TRBJ2-5; D might be TRBD1 (6 bases). Germline loops: CDR1 SEHNR, CDR2 FQNEAQ (reference sequence). Trimming shortened V by 1 base and J by 2 bases, and 8 bases separated the two germline ends. The CDR3 runs to 14 residues. The chain's CDR3 is CASSLGTVQETQYF. In DNA, the CDR3 is TGTGCCAGCAGCTTAGGGACAGTACAAGAGACCCAGTACTTC.

The genes are TRBV20-1 and TRBJ2-5; D gene uncertain. This CDR3 contains 10 residues. V shed 4 bases and J shed 6 bases, with 6 bases lying between them. Germline V CDR1 and CDR2: DFQATT, SNEGSKA (reference sequence). CDR3 nucleotide sequence: TGCAGTGCTATCCTACAGACCCAGTACTTC. It yields the protein CSAILQTQYF.

This rearrangement joins TRBV7-9 to TRBJ2-1; D is unresolved. The CDR3 extends over 12 amino acids. With 4 bases removed from V and 7 bases from J, the gap between germline ends came to 8 bases. The germline V gene has CDR1 SEHNR and CDR2 FQNEAQ (reference sequence). The CDR3 is CASSSGENEQFF. The CDR3 region has the DNA TGTGCCAGCAGCTCCGGCGAGAATGAGCAGTTCTTC.

The chain recombines TRBV7-8 with TRBJ1-2, with D possibly TRBD1 on 5 matching bases. Germline lookup yields CDR1 SGHVS and CDR2 FQNEAQ. Trimming stripped 6 bases from V and 3 bases from J, with 14 bases between. The CDR3 consists of 14 residues. The CDR3 protein is CASRGDGTDYGYTF. CDR3 in DNA: TGTGCCAGCAGAGGTGACGGGACGGACTATGGCTACACCTTC.

This rearrangement joins TRBV4-3 to TRBJ1-4; 7 bases fit TRBD1. The V gene's germline CDR1 is LGHNA and CDR2 YSLEER. The CDR3 is 17 residues long. The V segment lost 4 bases and the J segment 6 bases; nucleotides outside the gene matches: 14. CDR3 coding DNA: TGCGCCAGCAGCCCATCCGGGACAGCGGGACGTTATGAAAAACTGTTTTTT. Residues: CASSPSGTAGRYEKLFF.

J is TRBJ1-3 and V is TRBV6-5; 7 bases align to TRBD1. The CDR3 runs 15 residues. Germline V gene sequence: CDR1 MNHEY, CDR2 SVGAGI. The ends lost 0 bases at V and 2 bases at J; junction bases unmatched: 1. DNA for the CDR3: TGTGCCAGCAGTTACTCTACAGGGGCTGGAAACACCATATATTTT. Protein: CASSYSTGAGNTIYF.

The V call is TRBV19, the J call TRBJ1-2; 7 bases map to TRBD1. This CDR3 comprises 14 residues. In germline, CDR1 is LNHDA, CDR2 SQIVND (reference sequence). The V gene end was trimmed by 6 bases and the J gene end by 4 bases; junction bases not matched to a gene: 8. CDR3 protein: CASRLRQGFYGYTF. The CDR3 region has the DNA TGTGCCAGTAGACTCCGACAGGGATTCTATGGCTACACCTTC. Complete variable domain (other parts from reference TRBV19 and TRBJ1-2): DGGITQSPKYLFRKEGQNVTLSCEQNLNHDAMYWYRQDPGQGLRLIYYSQIVNDFQKGDIAEGYSVSREKKESFPLTVTSAQKNPTAFYLCASRLRQGFYGYTFGSGTRLTVV.

J is TRBJ1-6 and V is TRBV6-5, with D perhaps TRBD1 (5 bases). This CDR3 is built from 15 residues. The germline CDR1 and CDR2 sequences are MNHEY and SVGAGI. V lost 4 bases, J lost 5 bases, and 12 bases lay in between. In DNA form, the CDR3 reads TGTGCCAGCAGTTGGAGGGGAAAGAATAATTCACCCCTCCACTTT. Its translation is CASSWRGKNNSPLHF.

The rearrangement links TRBV6-1 to TRBJ2-7; no clear D gene. From germline, CDR1 is MNHNS and CDR2 SASEGT. The CDR3 contains 14 residues. With 1 base removed from V and 4 bases from J, the gap between germline ends came to 11 bases. The CDR3 coding sequence is TGTGCCAGCAGTGAAGTCCTGGCCGAATACGAGCAGTACTTC. Translated, it gives CASSEVLAEYEQYF.

This chain uses TRBV19 with TRBJ2-5; D is unclear. CDR3 length: 13 amino acids. Germline V gene lookup returns CDR1 LNHDA and CDR2 SQIVND (reference sequence). V lost 6 bases and J 2 bases, leaving 10 bases between the germline ends. The CDR3 sequence: CASSKQVQETQYF. The CDR3 DNA is TGTGCCAGTAGCAAACAAGTACAAGAGACCCAGTACTTC.

This sequence joins TRBV19 and TRBJ1-2; 8 nucleotides match TRBD1. Germline assignment: CDR1 LNHDA and CDR2 SQIVND (reference sequence). This CDR3 has 16 residues. Trimming at V came to 6 bases and at J to 4 bases, leaving 13 bases not matched to a gene. In DNA form, the CDR3 reads TGTGCCAGTAGAGACGAGACGACAGGGGTGGGCTATGGCTACACCTTC. Its translation is CASRDETTGVGYGYTF.

V usage is TRBV7-2 and J usage is TRBJ1-1, with D unclear. Germline CDR1 is SGHTA and CDR2 is FQGNSA. Between the trimmed V and J ends, which lost 0 bases and 1 base, there was a span of 6 bases. This CDR3 is built from 14 residues. The CDR3 DNA follows: TGTGCCAGCAGCTTAGCCATACCGAACACTGAAGCTTTCTTT. Its translation is CASSLAIPNTEAFF.

The chain employs TRBV30 and TRBJ2-1; 12 bases agree with TRBD2. The germline V gene has CDR1 GTSNPN and CDR2 SVGIG (reference sequence). After removal of 0 bases from V and 4 bases from J, the junction contained 13 bases not matched to a gene. The CDR3 has 19 residues. In DNA, the CDR3 is TGTGCCTGGAGTGTACGCTGGCTAGCGGGGGGGCCAGGATACAATGAGCAGTTCTTC. It yields the protein CAWSVRWLAGGPGYNEQFF.

The J gene is TRBJ2-3, the V gene TRBV5-1, with a possible D match to TRBD1 (5 bases). CDR3 length: 14 amino acids. Trimming left V 3 bases short and J 1 base short, with 9 bases between. In germline, CDR1 is SGHRS, CDR2 YFSETQ. The DNA for the CDR3 is TGCGCCAGCAGCTCAGCGACAGGCACAGATACGCAGTATTTT. The encoded protein is CASSSATGTDTQYF.

The chain recombines TRBV7-9 with TRBJ2-5, with D possibly being TRBD2 (5 bases). V was trimmed by 4 bases and J by 2 bases, leaving 8 bases between them. Per germline, CDR1 SEHNR and CDR2 FQNEAQ (reference sequence). This CDR3 spans 13 amino acids. The CDR3 reads CASSSWTQETQYF. CDR3 nucleotides: TGTGCCAGCAGCTCGTGGACTCAAGAGACCCAGTACTTC.

The J gene is TRBJ1-1, the V gene TRBV4-2; D perhaps matches TRBD1 (6 bases). The CDR3 covers 14 residues. The V gene lost 5 bases and the J gene lost 0 bases, with 10 bases spanning the gap. Germline V CDR1 and CDR2: LGHNA, YNFKEQ. The CDR3 sequence is CASSAGDMNTEAFF. As DNA, the CDR3 is TGTGCCAGCAGCGCAGGGGATATGAACACTGAAGCTTTCTTT.

This clone was detected only once. This rearrangement joins TRBV5-1 to TRBJ1-2; no clear D. V was trimmed by 1 base and J by 0 bases, leaving 13 bases between them. The CDR3 contains 16 residues. Germline CDR1 and CDR2: SGHRS and YFSETQ. DNA of the CDR3: TGCGCCAGCAGCTTGTCCGCTAAAACTACTAACTATGGCTACACCTTC. Its translation: CASSLSAKTTNYGYTF.

CDR3 sequence reads: CASSLGQVPAYGYTF. CDR3 DNA: TGTGCCAGCAGCTTGGGACAGGTGCCGGCCTATGGCTACACCTTC. V and J are TRBV5-6 and TRBJ1-2; D is perhaps TRBD1 (6 bases). Per the germline V gene, CDR1 is SGHDT and CDR2 is YYEEEE. The CDR3 is 15 amino acids. Trimming removed 0 bases from V and 4 bases from J, with 13 bases in between.